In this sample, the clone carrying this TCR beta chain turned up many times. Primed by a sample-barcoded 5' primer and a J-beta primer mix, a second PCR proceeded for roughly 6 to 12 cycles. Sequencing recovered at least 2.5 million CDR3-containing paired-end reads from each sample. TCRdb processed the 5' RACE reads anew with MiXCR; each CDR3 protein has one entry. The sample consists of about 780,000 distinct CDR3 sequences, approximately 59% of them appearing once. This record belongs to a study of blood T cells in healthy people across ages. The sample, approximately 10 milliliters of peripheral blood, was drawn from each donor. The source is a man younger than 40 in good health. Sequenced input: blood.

The CDR3 loop is CASSSIGVGETQYF. Here the CDR3 DNA reads TGTGCCAGCAGTTCGATCGGGGTTGGGGAGACCCAGTACTTC. The chain employs TRBV4-2 and TRBJ2-5, with a possible D match to TRBD2 (5 bases). CDR1 and CDR2 from the germline V gene are LGHNA and YNFKEQ. The CDR3 has 14 amino acids. V lost 6 bases and J lost 5, with 16 bases in between.